A single sample gave rise to the 2 T cell receptor beta chains below, sequenced in a study of CXCR3-negative and CXCR3-positive naive CD8 T cells (dated by TCRdb to the late 2010s). The antigens for these receptors are not known. Sequencing relied on a NextSeq 550. The Human TCR Profiling Kit (MiLaboratory) was used to prepare UMI-labeled 5' RACE TRB cDNA libraries. Through TCRdb reprocessing, the reads give one entry per CDR3 protein sequence; DNA is omitted. The sample has about 89,000 distinct CDR3 sequences on record. The top ten clones comprise around 1% of the sample. The paper's findings and limits, for the study overall: Compared with CXCR3-negative naive cells, CXCR3-positive naive cells had TRB CDR3s with higher hydrophobicity (lower Kidera factor 4), lower energy, and higher strength and volume indices.

The sequencing input was naive CXCR3+ CD8+ T cells from blood. The sample's cell subset or site label is to be understood as: CD45RO-CCR7+CD27+CD95- naive CD8+ T cells expressing CXCR3 (TNR3+). The receptors originated from a human donor in good health. Some clones in this sample may be carry-over from other donors' samples.

The V gene is TRBV9, the J gene TRBJ2-5; the TRBD1 assignment by TCRdb is unverifiable without DNA. Looked up from germline, CDR1 is SGDLS and CDR2 is YYNGEE. This CDR3 has 16 amino acids. The CDR3 region is CASSAPLDRGKETQYF. Together with reference TRBV9 and TRBJ2-5, the CDR3 gives the full variable domain: DSGVTQTPKHLITATGQRVTLRCSPRSGDLSVYWYQQSLDQGLQFLIQYYNGEERAKGNILERFSAQQFPDLHSELNLSSLELGDSALYFCASSAPLDRGKETQYFGPGTRLLVL.

This chain uses TRBV6-2 or TRBV6-3 with TRBJ1-5; TCRdb selects TRBD1, and the lack of DNA leaves this call unchecked. This CDR3 contains 21 residues. CDR1 is MNHEY, CDR2 SVGEGT, per germline. The CDR3 loop reads CASSYSPSLITGQDSNQPQHF.